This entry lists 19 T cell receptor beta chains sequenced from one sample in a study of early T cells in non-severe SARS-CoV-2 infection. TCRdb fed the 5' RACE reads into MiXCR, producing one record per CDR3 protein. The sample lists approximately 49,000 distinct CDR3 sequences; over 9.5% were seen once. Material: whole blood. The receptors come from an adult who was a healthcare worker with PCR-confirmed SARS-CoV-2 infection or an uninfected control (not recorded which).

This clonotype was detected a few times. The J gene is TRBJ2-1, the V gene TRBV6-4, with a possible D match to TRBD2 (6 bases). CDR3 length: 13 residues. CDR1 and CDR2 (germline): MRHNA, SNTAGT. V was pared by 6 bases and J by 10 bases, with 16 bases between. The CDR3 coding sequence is TGTGCCAGCAGCGCCGGGACTGAACGGGAGCAGTTCTTC. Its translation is CASSAGTEREQFF.

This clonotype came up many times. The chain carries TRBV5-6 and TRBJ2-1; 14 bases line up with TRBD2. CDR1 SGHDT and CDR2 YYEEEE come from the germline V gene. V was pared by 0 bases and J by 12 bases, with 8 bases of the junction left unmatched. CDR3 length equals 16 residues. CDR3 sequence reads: CASSLGPGLAGVGQFF. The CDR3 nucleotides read TGTGCCAGCAGCTTGGGCCCGGGACTAGCGGGAGTAGGGCAGTTCTTC.

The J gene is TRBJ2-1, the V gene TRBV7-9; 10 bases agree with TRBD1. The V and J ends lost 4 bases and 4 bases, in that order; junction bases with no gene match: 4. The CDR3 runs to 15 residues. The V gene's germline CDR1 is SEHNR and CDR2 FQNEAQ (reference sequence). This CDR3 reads CASSSGTGVYNEQFF. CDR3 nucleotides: TGTGCCAGCAGCTCCGGGACAGGGGTGTACAATGAGCAGTTCTTC.

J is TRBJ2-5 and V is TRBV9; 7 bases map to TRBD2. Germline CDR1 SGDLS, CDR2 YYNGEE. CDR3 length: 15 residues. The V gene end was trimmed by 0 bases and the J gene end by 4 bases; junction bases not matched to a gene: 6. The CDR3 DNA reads TGTGCCAGCAGCGTAGGGGCGGGAGAGGGAGAGACCCAGTACTTC. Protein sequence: CASSVGAGEGETQYF.

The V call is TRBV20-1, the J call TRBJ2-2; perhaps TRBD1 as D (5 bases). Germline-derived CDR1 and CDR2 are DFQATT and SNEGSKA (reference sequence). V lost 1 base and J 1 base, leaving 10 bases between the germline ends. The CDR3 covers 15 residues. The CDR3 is CSARGQGRNTGELFF. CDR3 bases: TGCAGTGCTAGAGGGCAGGGTAGGAACACCGGGGAGCTGTTTTTT.

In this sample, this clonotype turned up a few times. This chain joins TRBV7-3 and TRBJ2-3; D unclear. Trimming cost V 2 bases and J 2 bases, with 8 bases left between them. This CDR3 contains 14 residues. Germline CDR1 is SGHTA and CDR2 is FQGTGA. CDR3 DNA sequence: TGTGCCAGCAGCTTAGACGGCACCACAGATACGCAGTATTTT. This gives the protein CASSLDGTTDTQYF.

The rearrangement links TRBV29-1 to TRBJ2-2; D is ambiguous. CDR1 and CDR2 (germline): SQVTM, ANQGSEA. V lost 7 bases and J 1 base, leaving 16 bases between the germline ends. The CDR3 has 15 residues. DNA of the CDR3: TGCAGCGCCTTGAGGAGCCATCTGAACACCGGGGAGCTGTTTTTT. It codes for CSALRSHLNTGELFF.

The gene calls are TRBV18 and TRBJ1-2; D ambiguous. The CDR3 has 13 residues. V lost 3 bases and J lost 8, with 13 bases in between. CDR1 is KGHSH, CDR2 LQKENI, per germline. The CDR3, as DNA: TGTGCCAGCTCACCGCCAGAGGGCCGAGGCTACACCTTC. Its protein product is CASSPPEGRGYTF.

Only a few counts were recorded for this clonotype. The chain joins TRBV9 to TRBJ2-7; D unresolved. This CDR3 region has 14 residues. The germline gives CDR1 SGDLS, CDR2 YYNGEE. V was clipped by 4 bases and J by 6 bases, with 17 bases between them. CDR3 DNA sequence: TGTGCCAGCAGCACGGCGGCCTCTTCAGCCGAGCAGTACTTC. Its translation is CASSTAASSAEQYF.

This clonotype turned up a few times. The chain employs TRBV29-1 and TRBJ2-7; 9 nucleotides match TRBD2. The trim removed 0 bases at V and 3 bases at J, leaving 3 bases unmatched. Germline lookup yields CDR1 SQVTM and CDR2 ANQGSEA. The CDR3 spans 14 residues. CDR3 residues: CSVEERSGSYEQYF. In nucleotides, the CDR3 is TGCAGCGTTGAAGAGCGTAGCGGGAGCTACGAGCAGTACTTC.

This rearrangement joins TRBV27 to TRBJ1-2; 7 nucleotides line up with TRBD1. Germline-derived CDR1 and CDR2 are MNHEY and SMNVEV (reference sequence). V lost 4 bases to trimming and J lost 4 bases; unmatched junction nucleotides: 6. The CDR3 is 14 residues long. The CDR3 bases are TGTGCCAGCAGTTCCTCCGACAGGGTCTATGGCTACACCTTC. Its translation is CASSSSDRVYGYTF.

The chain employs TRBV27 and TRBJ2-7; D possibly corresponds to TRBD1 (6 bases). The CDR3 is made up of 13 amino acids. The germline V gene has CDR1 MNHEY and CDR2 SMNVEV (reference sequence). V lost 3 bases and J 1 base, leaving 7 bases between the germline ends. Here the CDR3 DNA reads TGTGCCAGCAGTTTTGGACAGTCCTACGAGCAGTACTTC. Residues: CASSFGQSYEQYF.

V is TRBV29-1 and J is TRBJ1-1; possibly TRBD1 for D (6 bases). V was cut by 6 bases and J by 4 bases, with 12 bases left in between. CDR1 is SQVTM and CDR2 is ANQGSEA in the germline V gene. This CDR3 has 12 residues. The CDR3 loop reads CSVRTGITEAFF. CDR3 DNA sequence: TGCAGCGTGAGAACAGGGATCACTGAAGCTTTCTTT.

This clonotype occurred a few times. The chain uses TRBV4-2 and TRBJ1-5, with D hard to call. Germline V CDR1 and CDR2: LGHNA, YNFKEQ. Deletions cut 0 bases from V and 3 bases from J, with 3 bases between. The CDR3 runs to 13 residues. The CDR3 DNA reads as TGTGCCAGCAGCCAAGATTACAATCAGCCCCAGCATTTT. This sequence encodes CASSQDYNQPQHF.

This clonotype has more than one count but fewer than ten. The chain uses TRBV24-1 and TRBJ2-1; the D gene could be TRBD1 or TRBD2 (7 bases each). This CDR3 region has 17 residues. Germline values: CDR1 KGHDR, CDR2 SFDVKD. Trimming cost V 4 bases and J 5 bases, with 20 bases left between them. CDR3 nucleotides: TGTGCCACCAGTGACCTTGGGACAGCCGGGAGGAACAATGAGCAGTTCTTC. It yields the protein CATSDLGTAGRNNEQFF.

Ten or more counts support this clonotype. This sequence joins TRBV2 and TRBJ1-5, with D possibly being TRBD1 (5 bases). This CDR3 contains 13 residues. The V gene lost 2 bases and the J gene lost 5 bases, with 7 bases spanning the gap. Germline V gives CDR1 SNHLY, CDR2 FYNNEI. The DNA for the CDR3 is TGTGCCAGCAGTGAACGGGGGGATCAGCCCCAGCATTTT. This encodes CASSERGDQPQHF.

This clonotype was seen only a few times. The CDR3 loop is CASSEGRAKNIQYF. DNA of the CDR3: TGTGCCAGCAGTGAAGGGAGGGCCAAAAACATTCAGTACTTC. The chain employs TRBV2 and TRBJ2-4, with D possibly being TRBD2 (5 bases). The CDR3 totals 14 residues. Germline V CDR1 and CDR2: SNHLY, FYNNEI. Trimming left V 1 base short and J 1 base short, with 5 bases between.

The DNA of the CDR3 is TGTGCCAGCAGATCTCTAAACCGGGGGAGCGAGCAGTACTTC. Its protein product is CASRSLNRGSEQYF. V gene TRBV28 combines with J gene TRBJ2-7, with a tentative D call TRBD2 (6 bases). Trimming stripped 6 bases from V and 6 bases from J, with 18 bases between. Germline-derived CDR1 and CDR2 are MDHEN and SYDVKM. This CDR3 has 14 residues.

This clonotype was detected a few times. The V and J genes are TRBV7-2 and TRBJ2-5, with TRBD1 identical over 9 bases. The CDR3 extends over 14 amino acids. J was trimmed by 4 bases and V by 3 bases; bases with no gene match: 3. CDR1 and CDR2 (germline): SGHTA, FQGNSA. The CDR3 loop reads CASSFRTGAETQYF. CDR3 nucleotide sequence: TGTGCCAGCAGCTTTAGGACAGGGGCAGAGACCCAGTACTTC. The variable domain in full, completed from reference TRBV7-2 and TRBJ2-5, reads GAGVSQSPSNKVTEKGKDVELRCDPISGHTALYWYRQSLGQGLEFLIYFQGNSAPDKSGLPSDRFSAERTGGSVSTLTIQRTQQEDSAVYLCASSFRTGAETQYFGPGTRLLVL.